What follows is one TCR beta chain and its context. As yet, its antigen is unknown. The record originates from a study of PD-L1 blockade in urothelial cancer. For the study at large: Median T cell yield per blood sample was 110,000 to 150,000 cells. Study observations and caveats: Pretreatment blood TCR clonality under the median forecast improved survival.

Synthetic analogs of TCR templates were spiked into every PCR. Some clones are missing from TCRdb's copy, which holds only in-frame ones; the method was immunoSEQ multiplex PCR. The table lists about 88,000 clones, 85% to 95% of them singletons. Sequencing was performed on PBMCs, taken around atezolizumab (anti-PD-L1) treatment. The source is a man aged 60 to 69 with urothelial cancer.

The CDR3 bases are TGTGCCAGCAGCGACAGCTTGAACACTGAAGCTTTCTTT. Translating it yields CASSDSLNTEAFF. This sequence joins TRBV2 and TRBJ1-1, with a possible D match to TRBD1 (5 bases). The CDR3 loop spans 13 amino acids. The V and J ends lost 6 bases and 0 bases respectively, with 8 bases between them. The V gene's germline CDR1 is SNHLY and CDR2 FYNNEI.